This T cell receptor (beta chain) was found in a study of monozygotic twins with inflammatory bowel disease. Overall study findings and caveats: No detectable difference in repertoire similarity separated concordant from discordant twins, possibly as a result of limited power. Among T cells, the various subtypes were not distinguishable.

The UMIs contained a 6-nucleotide sample barcode. They were added by template switching during cDNA synthesis. TCRdb reprocessed the 5' RACE reads; each CDR3 protein has one entry and no DNA is given. The table gives just over 300,000 distinct CDR3 sequences; the top ten clones make up roughly 5.3% of it. In germline, CDR1 is SGHKS, CDR2 YYEKEE (reference sequence). The CDR3 sequence is 14 residues long. Regarding this clonotype: Its antigen is unknown.

The chain employs TRBV5-5 and TRBJ2-4; lacking DNA, the TRBD1 call made by TCRdb goes unchecked. Sequenced material: blood. The clonotype was recovered from a human donor with ulcerative colitis or Crohn's disease, or a healthy co-twin of an affected twin (not recorded which). CDR3 protein: CASSWGTEKNIQYF.